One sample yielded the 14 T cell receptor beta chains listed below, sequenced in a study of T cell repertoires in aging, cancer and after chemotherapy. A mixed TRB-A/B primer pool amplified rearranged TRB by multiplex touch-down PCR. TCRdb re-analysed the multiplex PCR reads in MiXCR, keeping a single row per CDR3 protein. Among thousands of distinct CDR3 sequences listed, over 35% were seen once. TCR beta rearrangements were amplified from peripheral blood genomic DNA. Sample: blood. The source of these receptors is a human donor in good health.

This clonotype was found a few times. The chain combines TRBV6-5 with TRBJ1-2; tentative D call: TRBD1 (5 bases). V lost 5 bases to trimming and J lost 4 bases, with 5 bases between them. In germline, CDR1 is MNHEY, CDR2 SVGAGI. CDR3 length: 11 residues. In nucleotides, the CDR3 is TGTGCCAGCAGTGACAGCTATGGCTACACCTTC. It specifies CASSDSYGYTF.

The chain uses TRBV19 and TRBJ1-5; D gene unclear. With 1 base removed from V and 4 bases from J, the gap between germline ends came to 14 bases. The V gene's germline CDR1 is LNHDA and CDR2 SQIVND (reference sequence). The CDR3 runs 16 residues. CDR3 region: CASSIVSWQANQPQHF. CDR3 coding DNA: TGTGCCAGTAGTATAGTAAGCTGGCAGGCTAATCAGCCCCAGCATTTT.

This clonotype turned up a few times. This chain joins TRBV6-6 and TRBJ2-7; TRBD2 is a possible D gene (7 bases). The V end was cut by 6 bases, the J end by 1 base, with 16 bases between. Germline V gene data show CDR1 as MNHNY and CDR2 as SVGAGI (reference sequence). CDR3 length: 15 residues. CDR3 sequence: CASRGGRGGSYEQYF. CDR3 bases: TGTGCCAGCAGGGGGGGGCGAGGGGGGTCCTACGAGCAGTACTTC.

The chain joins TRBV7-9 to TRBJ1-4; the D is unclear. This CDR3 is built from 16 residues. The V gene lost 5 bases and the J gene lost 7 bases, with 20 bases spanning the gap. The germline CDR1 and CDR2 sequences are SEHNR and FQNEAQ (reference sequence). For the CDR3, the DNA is TGTGCCAGCAGCCTAGGCCTAAGGACCGATGTTGAAAAACTGTTTTTT. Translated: CASSLGLRTDVEKLFF.

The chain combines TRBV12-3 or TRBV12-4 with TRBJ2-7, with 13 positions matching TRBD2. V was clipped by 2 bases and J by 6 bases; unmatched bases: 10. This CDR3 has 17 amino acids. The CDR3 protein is CASSLILAGGPRREQYF. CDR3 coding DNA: TGTGCCAGCAGTTTAATACTAGCGGGGGGGCCGCGGCGCGAGCAGTACTTC.

CDR3 DNA sequence: TGTGCCAGTCGACTTCAAGGTGTGAGCACTGAAGCTTTCTTT. Translating it yields CASRLQGVSTEAFF. The rearrangement joins TRBV6-6 to TRBJ1-1; D not certain. This CDR3 has 14 residues. The V and J ends lost 9 bases and 4 bases respectively, with 18 bases between them. CDR1 and CDR2 from the germline V gene are MNHNY and SVGAGI (reference sequence).

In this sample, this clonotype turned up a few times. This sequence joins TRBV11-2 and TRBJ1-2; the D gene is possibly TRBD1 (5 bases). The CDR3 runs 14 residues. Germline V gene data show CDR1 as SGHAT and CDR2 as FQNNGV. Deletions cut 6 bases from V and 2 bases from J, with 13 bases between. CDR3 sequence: CASSFQGENYGYTF. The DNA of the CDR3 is TGTGCCAGCAGTTTTCAAGGGGAGAACTATGGCTACACCTTC.

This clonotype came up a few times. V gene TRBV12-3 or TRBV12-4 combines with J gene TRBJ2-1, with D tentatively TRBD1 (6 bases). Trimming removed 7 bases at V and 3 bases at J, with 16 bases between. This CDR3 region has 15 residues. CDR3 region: CASTLRGFVYNEQFF. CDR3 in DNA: TGTGCCAGCACCCTCAGGGGATTCGTCTACAATGAGCAGTTCTTC.

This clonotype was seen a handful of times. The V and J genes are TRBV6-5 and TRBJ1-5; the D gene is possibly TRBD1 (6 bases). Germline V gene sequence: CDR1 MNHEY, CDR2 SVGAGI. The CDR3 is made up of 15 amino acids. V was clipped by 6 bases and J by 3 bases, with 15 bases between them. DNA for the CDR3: TGTGCCAGCAGCTCTACACAGGGTTACAATCAGCCCCAGCATTTT. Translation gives CASSSTQGYNQPQHF.

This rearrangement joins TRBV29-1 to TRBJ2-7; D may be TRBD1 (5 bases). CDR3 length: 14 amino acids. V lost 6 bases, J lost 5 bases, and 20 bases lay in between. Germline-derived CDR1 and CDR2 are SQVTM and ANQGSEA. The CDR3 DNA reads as TGCAGCGTGACCTTATTGACAGAGTTAAACGAGCAGTACTTC. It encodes CSVTLLTELNEQYF.

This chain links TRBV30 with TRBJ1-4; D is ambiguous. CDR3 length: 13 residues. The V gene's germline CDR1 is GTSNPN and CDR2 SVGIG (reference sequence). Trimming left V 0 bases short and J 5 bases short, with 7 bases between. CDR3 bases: TGTGCCTGGAGTGTACGGTTGAATGAAAAACTGTTTTTT. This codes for CAWSVRLNEKLFF.

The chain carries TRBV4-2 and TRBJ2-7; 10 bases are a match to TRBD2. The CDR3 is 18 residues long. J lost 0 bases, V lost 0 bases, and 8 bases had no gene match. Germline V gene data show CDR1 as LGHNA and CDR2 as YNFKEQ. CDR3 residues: CASSQDSLTSGLSYEQYF. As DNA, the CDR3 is TGTGCCAGCAGCCAAGATTCCCTGACTAGCGGGCTCTCCTACGAGCAGTACTTC.

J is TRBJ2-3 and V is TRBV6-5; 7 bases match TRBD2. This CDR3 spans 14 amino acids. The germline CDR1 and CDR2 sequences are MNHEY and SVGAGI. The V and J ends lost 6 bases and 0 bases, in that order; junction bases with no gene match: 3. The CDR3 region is CASSPAGSTDTQYF. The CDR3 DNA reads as TGTGCCAGCAGCCCAGCGGGGAGCACAGATACGCAGTATTTT.

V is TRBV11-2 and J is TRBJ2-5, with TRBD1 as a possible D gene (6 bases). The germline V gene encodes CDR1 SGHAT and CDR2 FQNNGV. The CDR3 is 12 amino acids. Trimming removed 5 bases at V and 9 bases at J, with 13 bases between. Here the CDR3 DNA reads TGTGCCAGCAGCGCGCGATCAGGGGCCCAGTACTTC. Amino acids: CASSARSGAQYF.